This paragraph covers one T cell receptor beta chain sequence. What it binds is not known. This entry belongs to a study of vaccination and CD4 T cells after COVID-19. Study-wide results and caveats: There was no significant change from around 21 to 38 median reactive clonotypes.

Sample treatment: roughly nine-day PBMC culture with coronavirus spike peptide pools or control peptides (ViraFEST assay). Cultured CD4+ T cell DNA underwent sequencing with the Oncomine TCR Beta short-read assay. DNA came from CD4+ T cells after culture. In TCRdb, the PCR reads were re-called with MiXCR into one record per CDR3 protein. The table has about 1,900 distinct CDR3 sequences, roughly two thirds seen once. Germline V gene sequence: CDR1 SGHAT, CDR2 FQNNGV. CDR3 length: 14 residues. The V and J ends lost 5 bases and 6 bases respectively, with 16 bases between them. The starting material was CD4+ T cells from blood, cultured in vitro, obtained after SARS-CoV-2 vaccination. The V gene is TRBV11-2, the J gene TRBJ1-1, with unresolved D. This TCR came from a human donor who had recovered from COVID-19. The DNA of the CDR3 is TGTGCCAGCAGCAACCTCCGGGGTAACGCTGAAGCTTTCTTT. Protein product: CASSNLRGNAEAFF.